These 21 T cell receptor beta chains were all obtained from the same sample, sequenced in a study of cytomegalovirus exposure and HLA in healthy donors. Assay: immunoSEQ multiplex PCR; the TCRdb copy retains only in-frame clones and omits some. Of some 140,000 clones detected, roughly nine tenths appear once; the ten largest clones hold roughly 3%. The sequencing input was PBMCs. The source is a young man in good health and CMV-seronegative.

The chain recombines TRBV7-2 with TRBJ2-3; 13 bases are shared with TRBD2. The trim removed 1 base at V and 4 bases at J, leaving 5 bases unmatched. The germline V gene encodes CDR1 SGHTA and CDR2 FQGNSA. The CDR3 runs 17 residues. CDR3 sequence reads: CASSLGTSGSSADTQYF. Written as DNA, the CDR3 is TGTGCCAGCAGCTTAGGGACTAGCGGGAGTAGCGCAGATACGCAGTATTTT.

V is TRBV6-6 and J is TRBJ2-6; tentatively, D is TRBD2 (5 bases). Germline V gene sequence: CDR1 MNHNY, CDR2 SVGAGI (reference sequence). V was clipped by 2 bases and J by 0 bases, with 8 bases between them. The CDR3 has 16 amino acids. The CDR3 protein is CASSYGLSSGANVLTF. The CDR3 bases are TGTGCCAGCAGTTACGGACTGAGCTCTGGGGCCAACGTCCTGACTTTC.

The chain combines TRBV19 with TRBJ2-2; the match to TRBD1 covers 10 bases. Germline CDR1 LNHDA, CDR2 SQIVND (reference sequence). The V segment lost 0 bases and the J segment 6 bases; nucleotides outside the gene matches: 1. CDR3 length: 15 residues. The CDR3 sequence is CASSIDGQGAGELFF. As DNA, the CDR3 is TGTGCCAGTAGTATAGATGGACAGGGGGCCGGGGAGCTGTTTTTT.

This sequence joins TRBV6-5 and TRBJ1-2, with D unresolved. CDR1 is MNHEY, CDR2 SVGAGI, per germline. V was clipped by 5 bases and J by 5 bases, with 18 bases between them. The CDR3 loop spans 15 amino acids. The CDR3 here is CASSLLGQVEYGYTF. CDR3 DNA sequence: TGTGCCAGCAGTCTTTTAGGTCAGGTCGAGTATGGCTACACCTTC.

The CDR3 protein is CASSTITGTGLRGANVLTF. The CDR3, as DNA: TGTGCCAGCAGTACTATCACCGGGACAGGACTTCGCGGGGCCAACGTCCTGACTTTC. The rearrangement uses TRBV28 and TRBJ2-6; 8 positions match TRBD1. The CDR3 consists of 19 residues. CDR1 and CDR2 (germline): MDHEN, SYDVKM. Losses at the gene ends were 5 bases for V and 4 bases for J; bases not matched to a gene: 16.

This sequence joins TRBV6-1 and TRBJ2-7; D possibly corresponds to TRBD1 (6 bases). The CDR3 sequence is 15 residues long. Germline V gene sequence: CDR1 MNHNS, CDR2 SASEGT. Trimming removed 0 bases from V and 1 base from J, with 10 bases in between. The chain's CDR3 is CASSEAPDSSYEQYF. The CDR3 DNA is TGTGCCAGCAGTGAAGCCCCGGACAGTTCCTACGAGCAGTACTTC.

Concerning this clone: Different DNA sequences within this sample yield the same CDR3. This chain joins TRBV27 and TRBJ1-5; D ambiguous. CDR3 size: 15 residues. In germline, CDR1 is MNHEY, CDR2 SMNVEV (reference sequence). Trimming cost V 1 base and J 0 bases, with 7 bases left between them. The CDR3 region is CASSLYGVSNQPQHF. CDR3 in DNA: TGTGCCAGCAGTTTATACGGAGTTAGCAATCAGCCCCAGCATTTT.

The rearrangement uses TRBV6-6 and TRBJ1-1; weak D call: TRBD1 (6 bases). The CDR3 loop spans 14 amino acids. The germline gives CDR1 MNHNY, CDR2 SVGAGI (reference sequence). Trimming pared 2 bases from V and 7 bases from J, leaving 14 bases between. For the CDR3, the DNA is TGTGCCAGCAGTTACGCTAGGGGGAAGAGTGAAGCTTTCTTT. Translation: CASSYARGKSEAFF.

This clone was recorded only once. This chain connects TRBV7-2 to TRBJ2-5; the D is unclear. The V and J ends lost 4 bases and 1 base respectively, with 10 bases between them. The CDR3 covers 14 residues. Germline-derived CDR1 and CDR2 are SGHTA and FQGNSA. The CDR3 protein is CASSSVSVQETQYF. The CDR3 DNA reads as TGTGCCAGCAGCTCCGTGAGCGTCCAAGAGACCCAGTACTTC.

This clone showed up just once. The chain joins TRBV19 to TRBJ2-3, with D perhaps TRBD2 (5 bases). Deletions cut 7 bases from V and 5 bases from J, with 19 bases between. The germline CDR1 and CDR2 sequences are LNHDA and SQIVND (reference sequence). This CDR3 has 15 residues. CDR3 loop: CASNTQLLAGDTQYF. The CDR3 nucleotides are TGTGCCAGTAACACTCAGCTCCTAGCCGGAGATACGCAGTATTTT. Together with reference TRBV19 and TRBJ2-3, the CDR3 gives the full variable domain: DGGITQSPKYLFRKEGQNVTLSCEQNLNHDAMYWYRQDPGQGLRLIYYSQIVNDFQKGDIAEGYSVSREKKESFPLTVTSAQKNPTAFYLCASNTQLLAGDTQYFGPGTRLTVL.

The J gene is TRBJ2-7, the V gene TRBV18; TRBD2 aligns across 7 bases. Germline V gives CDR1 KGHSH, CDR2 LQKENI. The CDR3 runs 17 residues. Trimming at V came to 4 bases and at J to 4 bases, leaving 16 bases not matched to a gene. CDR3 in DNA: TGTGCCAGCTCACTACGGATTCTAGCGGATACCAAATACGAGCAGTACTTC. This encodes CASSLRILADTKYEQYF.

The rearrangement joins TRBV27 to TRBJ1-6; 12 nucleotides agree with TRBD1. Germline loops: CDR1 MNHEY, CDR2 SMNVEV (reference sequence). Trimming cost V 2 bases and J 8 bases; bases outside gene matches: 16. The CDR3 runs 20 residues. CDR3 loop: CASSLTGTGGIRGLYSPLHF. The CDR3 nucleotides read TGTGCCAGCAGTTTAACCGGGACAGGGGGCATACGTGGGCTCTATTCACCCCTCCACTTT.

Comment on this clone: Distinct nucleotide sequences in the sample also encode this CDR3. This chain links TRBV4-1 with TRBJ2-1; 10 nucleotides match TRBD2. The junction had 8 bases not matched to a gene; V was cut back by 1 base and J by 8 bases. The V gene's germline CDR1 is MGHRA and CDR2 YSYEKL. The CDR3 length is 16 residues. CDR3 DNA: TGCGCCAGCAGCCAAGTAGAGCGGGGGGGTTTGGATGAGCAGTTCTTC. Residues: CASSQVERGGLDEQFF.

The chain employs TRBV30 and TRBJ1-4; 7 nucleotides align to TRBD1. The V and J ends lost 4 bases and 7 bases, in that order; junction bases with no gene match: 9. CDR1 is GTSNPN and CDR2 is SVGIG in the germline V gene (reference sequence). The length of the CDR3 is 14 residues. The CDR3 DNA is TGTGCCTGGAAATTGGGCAGGGGGTCTGAAAAACTGTTTTTT. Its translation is CAWKLGRGSEKLFF.

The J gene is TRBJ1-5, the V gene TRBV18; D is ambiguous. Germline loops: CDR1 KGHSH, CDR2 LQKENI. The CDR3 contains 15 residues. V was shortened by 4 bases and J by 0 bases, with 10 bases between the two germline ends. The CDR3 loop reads CASSRGSDSNQPQHF. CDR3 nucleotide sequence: TGTGCCAGCTCACGAGGGTCAGATAGCAATCAGCCCCAGCATTTT.

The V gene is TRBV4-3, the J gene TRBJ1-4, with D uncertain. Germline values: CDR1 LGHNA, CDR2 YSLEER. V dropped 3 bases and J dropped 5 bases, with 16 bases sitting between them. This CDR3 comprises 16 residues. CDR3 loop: CASSHEIPTFNEKLFF. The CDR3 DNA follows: TGCGCCAGCAGCCACGAGATTCCCACCTTCAATGAAAAACTGTTTTTT.

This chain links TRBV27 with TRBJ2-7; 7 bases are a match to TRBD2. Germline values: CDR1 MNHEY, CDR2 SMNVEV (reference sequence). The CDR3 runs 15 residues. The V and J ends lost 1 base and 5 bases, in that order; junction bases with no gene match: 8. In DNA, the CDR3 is TGTGCCAGCAGTTTATTACAGCGGGGTCGACACGAGCAGTACTTC. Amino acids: CASSLLQRGRHEQYF.

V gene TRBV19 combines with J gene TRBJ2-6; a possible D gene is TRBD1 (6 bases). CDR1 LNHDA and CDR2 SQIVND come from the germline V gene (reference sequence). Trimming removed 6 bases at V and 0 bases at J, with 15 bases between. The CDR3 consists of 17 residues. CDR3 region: CASSPQGTSSGANVLTF. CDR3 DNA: TGTGCCAGTAGCCCCCAGGGGACGAGCTCTGGGGCCAACGTCCTGACTTTC.

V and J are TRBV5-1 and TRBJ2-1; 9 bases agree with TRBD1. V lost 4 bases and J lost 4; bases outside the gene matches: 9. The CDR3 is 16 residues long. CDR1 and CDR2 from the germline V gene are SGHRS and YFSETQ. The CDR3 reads CASSMGQGVYYNEQFF. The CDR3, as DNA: TGCGCCAGCAGCATGGGACAGGGCGTTTATTACAATGAGCAGTTCTTC.

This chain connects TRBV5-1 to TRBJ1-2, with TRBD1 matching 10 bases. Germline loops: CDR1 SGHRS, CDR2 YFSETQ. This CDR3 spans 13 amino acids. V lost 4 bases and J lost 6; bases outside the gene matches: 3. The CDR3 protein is CASSIGTGDGYTF. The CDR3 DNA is TGCGCCAGCAGCATCGGGACAGGGGATGGCTACACCTTC. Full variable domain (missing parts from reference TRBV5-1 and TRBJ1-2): KAGVTQTPRYLIKTRGQQVTLSCSPISGHRSVSWYQQTPGQGLQFLFEYFSETQRNKGNFPGRFSGRQFSNSRSEMNVSTLELGDSALYLCASSIGTGDGYTFGSGTRLTVV.

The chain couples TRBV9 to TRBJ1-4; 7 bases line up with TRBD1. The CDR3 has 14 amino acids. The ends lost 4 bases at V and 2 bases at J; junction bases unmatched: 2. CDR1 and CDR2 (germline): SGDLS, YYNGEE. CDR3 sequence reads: CASSKQGTNEKLFF. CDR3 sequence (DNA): TGTGCCAGCAGCAAACAGGGGACTAATGAAAAACTGTTTTTT.